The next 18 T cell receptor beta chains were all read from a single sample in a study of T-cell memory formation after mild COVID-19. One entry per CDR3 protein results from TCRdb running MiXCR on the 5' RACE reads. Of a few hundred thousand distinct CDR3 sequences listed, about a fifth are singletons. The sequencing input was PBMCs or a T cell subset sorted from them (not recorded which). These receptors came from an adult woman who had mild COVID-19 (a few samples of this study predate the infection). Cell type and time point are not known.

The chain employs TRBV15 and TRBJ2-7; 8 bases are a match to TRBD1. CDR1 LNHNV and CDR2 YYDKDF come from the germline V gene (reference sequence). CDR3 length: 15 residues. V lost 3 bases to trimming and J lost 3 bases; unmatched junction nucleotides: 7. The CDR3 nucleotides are TGTGCCACCAGCAGGGCAAGACAGGGGAACTACGAGCAGTACTTC. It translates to CATSRARQGNYEQYF.

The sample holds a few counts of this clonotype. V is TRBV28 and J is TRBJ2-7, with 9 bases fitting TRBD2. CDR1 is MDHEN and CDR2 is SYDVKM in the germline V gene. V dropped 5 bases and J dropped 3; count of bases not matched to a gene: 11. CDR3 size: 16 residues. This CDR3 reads CASSLRGLAGSYEQYF. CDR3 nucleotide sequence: TGTGCCAGCAGTCTAAGGGGTCTAGCGGGAAGCTACGAGCAGTACTTC. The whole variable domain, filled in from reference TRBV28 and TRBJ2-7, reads DVKVTQSSRYLVKRTGEKVFLECVQDMDHENMFWYRQDPGLGLRLIYFSYDVKMKEKGDIPEGYSVSREKKERFSLILESASTNQTSMYLCASSLRGLAGSYEQYFGPGTRLTVT.

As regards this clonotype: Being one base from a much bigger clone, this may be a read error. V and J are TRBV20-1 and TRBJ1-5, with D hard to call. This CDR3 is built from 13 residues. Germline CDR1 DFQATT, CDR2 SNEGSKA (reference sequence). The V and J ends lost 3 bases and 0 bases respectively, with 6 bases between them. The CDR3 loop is CSARENSNQPQHF. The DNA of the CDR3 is TGCAGTGCTAGGGAGAATAGCAATCAGCCCCAGCATTTT.

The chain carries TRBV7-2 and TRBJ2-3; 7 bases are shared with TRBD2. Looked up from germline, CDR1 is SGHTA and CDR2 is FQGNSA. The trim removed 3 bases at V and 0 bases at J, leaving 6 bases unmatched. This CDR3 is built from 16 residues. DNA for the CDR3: TGTGCCAGCAGCTTTCGAAGCGGGATAAGCACAGATACGCAGTATTTT. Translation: CASSFRSGISTDTQYF. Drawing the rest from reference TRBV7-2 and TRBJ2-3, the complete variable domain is GAGVSQSPSNKVTEKGKDVELRCDPISGHTALYWYRQSLGQGLEFLIYFQGNSAPDKSGLPSDRFSAERTGGSVSTLTIQRTQQEDSAVYLCASSFRSGISTDTQYFGPGTRLTVL.

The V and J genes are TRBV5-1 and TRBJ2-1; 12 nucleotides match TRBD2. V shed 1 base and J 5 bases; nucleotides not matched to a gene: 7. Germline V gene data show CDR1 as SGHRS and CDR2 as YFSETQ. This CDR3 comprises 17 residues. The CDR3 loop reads CASSLYPGLAGNNEQFF. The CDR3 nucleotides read TGCGCCAGCAGCTTGTATCCCGGACTAGCGGGGAACAATGAGCAGTTCTTC.

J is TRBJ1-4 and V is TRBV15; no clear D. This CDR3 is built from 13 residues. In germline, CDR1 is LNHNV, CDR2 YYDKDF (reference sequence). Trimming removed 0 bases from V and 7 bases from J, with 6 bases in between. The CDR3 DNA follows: TGTGCCACCAGCAGAGATCGGATTGAAAAACTGTTTTTT. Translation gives CATSRDRIEKLFF.

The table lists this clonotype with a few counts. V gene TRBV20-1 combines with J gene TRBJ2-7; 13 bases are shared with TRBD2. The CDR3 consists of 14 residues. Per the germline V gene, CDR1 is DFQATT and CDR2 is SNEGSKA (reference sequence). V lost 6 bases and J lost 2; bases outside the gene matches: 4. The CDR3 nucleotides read TGCAGTGCAGCAACTAGCGGGGGGGCCTACGAGCAGTACTTC. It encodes CSAATSGGAYEQYF.

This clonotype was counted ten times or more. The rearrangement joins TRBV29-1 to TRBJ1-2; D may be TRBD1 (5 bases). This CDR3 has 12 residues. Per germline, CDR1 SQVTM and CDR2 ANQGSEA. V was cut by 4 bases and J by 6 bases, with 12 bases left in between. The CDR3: CSVVQGEHGYTF. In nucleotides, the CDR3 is TGCAGCGTTGTTCAGGGAGAGCATGGCTACACCTTC. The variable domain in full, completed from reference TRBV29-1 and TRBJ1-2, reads SAVISQKPSRDICQRGTSLTIQCQVDSQVTMMFWYRQQPGQSLTLIATANQGSEATYESGFVIDKFPISRPNLTFSTLTVSNMSPEDSSIYLCSVVQGEHGYTFGSGTRLTVV.

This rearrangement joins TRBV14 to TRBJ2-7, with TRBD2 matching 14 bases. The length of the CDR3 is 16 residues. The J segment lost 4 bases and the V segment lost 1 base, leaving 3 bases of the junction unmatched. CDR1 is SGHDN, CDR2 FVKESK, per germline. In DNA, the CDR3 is TGTGCCAGCAGCCAAGGGACTAGCGGGAGGTCTTACGAGCAGTACTTC. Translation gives CASSQGTSGRSYEQYF.

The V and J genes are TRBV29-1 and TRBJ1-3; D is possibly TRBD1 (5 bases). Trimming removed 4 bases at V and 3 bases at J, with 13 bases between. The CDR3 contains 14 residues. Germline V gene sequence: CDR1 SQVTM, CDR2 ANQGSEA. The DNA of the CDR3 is TGCAGCGTTGCGTCTGGAGGGGTTGGAAACACCATATATTTT. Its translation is CSVASGGVGNTIYF.

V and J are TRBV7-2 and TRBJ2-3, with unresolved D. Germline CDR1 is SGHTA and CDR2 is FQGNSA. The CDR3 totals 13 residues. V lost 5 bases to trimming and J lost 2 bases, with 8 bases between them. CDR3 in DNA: TGTGCCAGCAGCACCGTTTCCACAGATACGCAGTATTTT. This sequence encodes CASSTVSTDTQYF.

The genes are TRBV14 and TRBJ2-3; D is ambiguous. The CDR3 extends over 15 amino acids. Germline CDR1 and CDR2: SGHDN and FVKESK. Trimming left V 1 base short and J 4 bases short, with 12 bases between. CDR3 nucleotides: TGTGCCAGCAGCCAAGGTCAGAATACACCAGATACGCAGTATTTT. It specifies CASSQGQNTPDTQYF.

CDR3 sequence: CASRTHTGNTEAFF. CDR3 nucleotide sequence: TGCGCCAGCAGAACCCACACAGGGAACACTGAAGCTTTCTTT. V gene TRBV5-1 combines with J gene TRBJ1-1, with a tentative D call TRBD1 (5 bases). The germline CDR1 and CDR2 sequences are SGHRS and YFSETQ. V lost 5 bases and J 1 base, leaving 12 bases between the germline ends. The CDR3 is 14 amino acids.

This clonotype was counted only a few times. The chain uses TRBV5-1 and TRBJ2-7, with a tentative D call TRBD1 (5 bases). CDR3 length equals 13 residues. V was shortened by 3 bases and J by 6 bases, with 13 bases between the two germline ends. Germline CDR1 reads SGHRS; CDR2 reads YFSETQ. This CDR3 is CASSSQTGGEQYF. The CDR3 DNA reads TGCGCCAGCAGCTCCCAAACAGGCGGCGAGCAGTACTTC.

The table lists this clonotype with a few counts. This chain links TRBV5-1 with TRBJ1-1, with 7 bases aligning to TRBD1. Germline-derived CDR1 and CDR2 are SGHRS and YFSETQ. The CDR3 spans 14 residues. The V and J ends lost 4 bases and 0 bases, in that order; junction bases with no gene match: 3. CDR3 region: CASSGGQMNTEAFF. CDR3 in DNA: TGCGCCAGCAGCGGGGGACAGATGAACACTGAAGCTTTCTTT.

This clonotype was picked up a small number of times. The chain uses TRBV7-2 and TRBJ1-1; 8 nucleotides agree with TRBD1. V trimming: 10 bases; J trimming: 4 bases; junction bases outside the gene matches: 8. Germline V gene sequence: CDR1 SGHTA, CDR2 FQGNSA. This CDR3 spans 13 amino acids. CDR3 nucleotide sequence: TGTGCCATCAGGGGGCTAGTAAGCACTGAAGCTTTCTTT. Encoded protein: CAIRGLVSTEAFF. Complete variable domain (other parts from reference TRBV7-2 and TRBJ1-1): GAGVSQSPSNKVTEKGKDVELRCDPISGHTALYWYRQSLGQGLEFLIYFQGNSAPDKSGLPSDRFSAERTGGSVSTLTIQRTQQEDSAVYLCAIRGLVSTEAFFGQGTRLTVV.

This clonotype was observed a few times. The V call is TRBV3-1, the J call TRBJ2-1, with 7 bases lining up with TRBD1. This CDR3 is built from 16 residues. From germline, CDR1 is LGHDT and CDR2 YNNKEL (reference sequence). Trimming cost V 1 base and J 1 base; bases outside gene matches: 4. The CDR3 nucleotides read TGTGCCAGCAGCCAAGGGGTGGACAGGTCCTACAATGAGCAGTTCTTC. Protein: CASSQGVDRSYNEQFF.

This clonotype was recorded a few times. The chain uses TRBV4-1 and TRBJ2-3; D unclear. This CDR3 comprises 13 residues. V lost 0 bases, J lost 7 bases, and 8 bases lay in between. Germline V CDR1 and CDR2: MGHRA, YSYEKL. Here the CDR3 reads CASSQDLLYTQYF. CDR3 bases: TGCGCCAGCAGCCAAGATCTTCTATATACGCAGTATTTT.